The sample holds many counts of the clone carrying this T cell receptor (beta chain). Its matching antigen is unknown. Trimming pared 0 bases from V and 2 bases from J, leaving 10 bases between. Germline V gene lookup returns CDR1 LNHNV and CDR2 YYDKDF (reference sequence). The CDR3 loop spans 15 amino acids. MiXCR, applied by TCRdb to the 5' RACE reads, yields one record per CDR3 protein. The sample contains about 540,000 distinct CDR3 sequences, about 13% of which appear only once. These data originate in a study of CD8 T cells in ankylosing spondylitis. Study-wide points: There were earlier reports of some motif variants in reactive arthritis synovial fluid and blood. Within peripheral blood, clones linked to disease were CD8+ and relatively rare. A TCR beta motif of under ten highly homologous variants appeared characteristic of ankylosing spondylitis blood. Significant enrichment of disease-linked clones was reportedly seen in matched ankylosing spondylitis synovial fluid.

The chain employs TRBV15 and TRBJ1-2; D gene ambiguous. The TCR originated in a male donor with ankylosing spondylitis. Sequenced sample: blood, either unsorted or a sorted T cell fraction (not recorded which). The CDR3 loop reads CATSRDLRQNYGYTF. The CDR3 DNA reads TGTGCCACCAGCAGAGATCTCCGCCAAAACTATGGCTACACCTTC.